The source of this TCR beta chain is a study of cytomegalovirus exposure and HLA in healthy donors. As for this clone: Its antigen remains unknown.

Study-level findings and limits: Later on, a genetic analysis was performed. It linked a missense variant in DCLRE1C with V- and J-gene trimming of TCR beta.

13 Jbeta primers and 60 Vbeta primers were used for the PCR. Libraries were prepared by immunoSEQ multiplex PCR; TCRdb keeps only in-frame clonotypes and omits some of them. The sample carries around 100,000 clones, less than 70% recorded once. CDR3 length: 15 residues. V shed 1 base and J 5 bases; nucleotides not matched to a gene: 7. The germline CDR1 and CDR2 sequences are LGHNA and YSLEER. The source material was PBMCs. The receptor was isolated from a woman in her 30s in good health and CMV-seronegative. J is TRBJ2-5 and V is TRBV4-3; 7 positions agree with TRBD2. CDR3 sequence (DNA): TGCGCCAGCAGCCAAGCTCCGTCCGGGAGGGAGACCCAGTACTTC. It translates to CASSQAPSGRETQYF.